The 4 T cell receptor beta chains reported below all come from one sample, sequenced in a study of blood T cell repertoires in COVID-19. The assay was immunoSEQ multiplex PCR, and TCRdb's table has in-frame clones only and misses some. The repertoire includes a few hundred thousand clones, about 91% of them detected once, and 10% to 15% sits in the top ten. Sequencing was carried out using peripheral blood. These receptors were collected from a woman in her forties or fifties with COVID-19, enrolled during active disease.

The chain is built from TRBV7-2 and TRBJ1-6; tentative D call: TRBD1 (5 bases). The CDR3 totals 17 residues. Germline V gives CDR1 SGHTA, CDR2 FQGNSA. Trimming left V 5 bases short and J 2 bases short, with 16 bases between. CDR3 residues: CASSTQGVRAYNSPLHF. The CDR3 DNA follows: TGTGCCAGCAGCACCCAGGGTGTTAGGGCCTATAATTCACCCCTCCACTTT.

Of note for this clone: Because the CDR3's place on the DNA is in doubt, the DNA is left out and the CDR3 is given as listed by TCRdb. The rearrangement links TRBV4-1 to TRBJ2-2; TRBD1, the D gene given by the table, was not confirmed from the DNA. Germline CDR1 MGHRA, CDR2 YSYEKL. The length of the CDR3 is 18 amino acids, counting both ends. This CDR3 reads CASSQDQGQGLRAGELFF.

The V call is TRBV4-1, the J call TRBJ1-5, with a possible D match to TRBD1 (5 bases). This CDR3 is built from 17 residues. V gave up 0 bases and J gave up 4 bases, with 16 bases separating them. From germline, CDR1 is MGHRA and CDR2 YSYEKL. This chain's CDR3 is CASSQDFRAGRNQPQHF. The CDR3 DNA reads TGCGCCAGCAGCCAAGATTTTCGGGCAGGGCGTAATCAGCCCCAGCATTTT.

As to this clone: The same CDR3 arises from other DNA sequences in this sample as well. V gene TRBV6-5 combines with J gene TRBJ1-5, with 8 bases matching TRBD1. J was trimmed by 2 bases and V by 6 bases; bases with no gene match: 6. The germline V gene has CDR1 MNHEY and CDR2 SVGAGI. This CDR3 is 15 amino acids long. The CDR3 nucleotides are TGTGCCAGCAGCCCCGACAGGGGAGGCAATCAGCCCCAGCATTTT. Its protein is CASSPDRGGNQPQHF.